This TCR beta chain was sequenced in a study of T cell repertoires in cytomegalovirus infection (dated by TCRdb to the late 2010s). For context, the study as a whole: Alongside well-studied HLA-B-restricted epitopes, the peptide stimulations were aimed at recently identified HLA-C-restricted CMV epitopes, whose presentation resists viral immunomodulation. The HLA type of each donor mattered for the analysis, because public TCR beta signatures pointed to carriage of CMV infection along with the matching HLA type.

The CDR3, cysteine through phenylalanine, is 13 amino acids long. Kept here is only the CDR3 DNA, which spans 39 bases and is read in frame from base 1. V was cut back by 4 bases and J by 7 bases, leaving a gap of 14 bases between them. Reading the label with the study, this specimen's treatment or condition is: in vitro stimulation with specific CMV peptide epitopes to enrich CMV-specific T cells. In its sample, this clonotype comes out as medium-sized (0.01 to 0.1%). Its antigen is still unknown. No much larger clone is present one base from it, and per-base qualities are unavailable. Sequencing was performed on an Illumina HiSeq 1500. TCRdb passed the public sequencing reads through fastp at Q25 and MiXCR, retaining productive beta sequences. Each CDR3 protein appears once, grouped with its most common genes and DNA. The sample data list tens of thousands of distinct CDR3 sequences, and 20% to 30% of these were observed just once. The ten most abundant clones make up 50% of the sample.

General study outcomes and caveats: In both this cohort and an independent cohort of 352 donors, the cumulative frequency of public TCR beta family members distinguished carriers of CMV infection plus the relevant HLA type. In the ex vivo response, HLA-C-restricted CMV-specific TCR beta clonotypes were dominant, and in two of eight donors the single most frequent clonotype came from this HLA-C-restricted group.

Recombination connected TRBV12-3 or TRBV12-4 to TRBJ2-7, and perhaps TRBD1 as D gene, on 6 matching bases. This sequence originates from a human donor in good health (CMV status not recorded). Some clones in this sample may be carry-over from other donors' samples. This material consisted of CD8+ T cells from cultured PBMCs, taken from culture after CMV antigen stimulation. The CDR3 protein is CASSWGQSGEQYF. In nucleotides, the sequence is TGTGCCAGCAGTTGGGGACAATCCGGGGAGCAGTACTTC.